This T cell receptor beta chain originates from a study of T cells in Graves' hyperthyroidism and ophthalmopathy. Study in general: Specimen type is peripheral blood, collected at initial diagnosis prior to any treatment. General study points: Blood samples included most of the expanded thyroid clonotypes exceeding 0.001.

Graves' hyperthyroidism is called stable when ophthalmopathy does not progress within 18 months. Fresh 10 ml peripheral blood yielded PBMCs. Amplified TCR beta CDR3 regions derived from RNA transcripts. During a first-round RT-PCR of the TCR CDR3, the HTBI primer set was used. TCRdb ran MiXCR on the multiplex PCR reads and lists one entry per CDR3 protein. The table records a few hundred thousand distinct CDR3 sequences, roughly an eighth of them present only once. This clonotype has at least ten counts. As yet, its antigen is unknown. This CDR3 is built from 18 residues. The germline V and J ends were trimmed by 0 bases and 7 bases, with 19 bases remaining between them. Germline-derived CDR1 and CDR2 are LGHNA and YNFKEQ.

V usage is TRBV4-2 and J usage is TRBJ1-6, with TRBD1 as a possible D gene (6 bases). This sequence was found in a young woman with Graves' hyperthyroidism. Sample: blood. CDR3 nucleotide sequence: TGTGCCAGCAGCCAAGATCGTAGGCGGGGAACAGGGAATTCACCCCTCCACTTT. Its translation is CASSQDRRRGTGNSPLHF.